This TCR beta chain was retrieved from a study of breast tumors, draining lymph nodes, adjacent tissues. Ten or more counts support this clonotype. V lost 3 bases to trimming and J lost 5 bases; unmatched junction nucleotides: 5. The CDR3 has 16 residues. Germline CDR1 reads KGHSH; CDR2 reads LQKENI. TCRdb analysed the multiplex PCR reads with MiXCR anew, one entry per CDR3 protein. The table has approximately 170,000 distinct CDR3 sequences, 33% seen once; the top ten hold around 4%. The lymph nodes were axillary draining lymph nodes from breast cancer patients. J is TRBJ1-6 and V is TRBV18; 9 nucleotides align to TRBD1. Source material: axillary lymph node tissue. The origin of this receptor is a female donor with breast cancer. Some clones in this sample may be carry-over from other donors' samples. This CDR3 reads CASSPGTGINNSPLHF. The CDR3 DNA follows: TGTGCCAGCTCACCCGGGACAGGGATTAATAATTCACCCCTCCACTTT.